The 3 T cell receptor beta chains in this list originate from one sample, sequenced in a study of post-analysis software for immune sequencing data. Study-level findings and limits: Included in a set of about 5 TRBV segments more frequent in patients than controls were TRBV5-6, TRBV5-1 and TRBV20-1.

Sequencing libraries made from TCR beta cDNA carried unique molecular identifiers. TCRdb redid the calling of the PCR reads with MiXCR, one entry per CDR3 protein. The sample holds hundreds of thousands of distinct CDR3 sequences, roughly three fifths seen once. For these TCRs, the target antigens are not known. The sequenced sample consisted of blood. Receptors were obtained from a girl between 2 and 10 years old with multiple sclerosis.

This chain connects TRBV11-2 to TRBJ2-6; D not certain. Germline V gene lookup returns CDR1 SGHAT and CDR2 FQNNGV. The CDR3 totals 15 residues. V was cut by 2 bases and J by 5 bases, with 10 bases left in between. The chain's CDR3 is CASSLYPRRANVLTF. DNA of the CDR3: TGTGCCAGCAGCTTATATCCCAGGAGGGCCAACGTCCTGACTTTC.

The chain recombines TRBV12-3 or TRBV12-4 with TRBJ2-7; 7 bases align to TRBD2. This CDR3 is 14 amino acids long. The ends lost 3 bases at V and 5 bases at J; junction bases unmatched: 7. The CDR3: CASSFRRGGDEQYF. The CDR3 DNA is TGTGCCAGCAGTTTTCGACGGGGAGGGGACGAGCAGTACTTC.

The count of this clonotype is one. This chain links TRBV6-6 with TRBJ2-7, with unresolved D. V gave up 2 bases and J gave up 6 bases, with 11 bases separating them. The CDR3 length is 13 residues. The germline CDR1 and CDR2 sequences are MNHNY and SVGAGI (reference sequence). The CDR3 is CASSYQGWGEQYF. In DNA, the CDR3 is TGTGCCAGCAGTTACCAAGGCTGGGGCGAGCAGTACTTC.